A selection of T cell receptor beta chains follows, all from one sample in a study of spatial heterogeneity in lung cancer. TCRdb analysed the 5' RACE reads with MiXCR anew, one entry per CDR3 protein. The data show roughly 32,000 distinct CDR3 sequences, roughly a tenth seen once. Here the sequenced sample was PBMCs, taken at follow-up. These receptors were obtained from a female donor with early-stage non-small cell lung cancer. Both conserved end residues are trimmed from each CDR3. Fields, in order: J gene, clone size, V gene, CDR3 protein. Clone size is stated in some rows and not others, as once, few, many or a class when expanded.

J: TRBJ2-7
size: few
V: TRBV6-2/TRBV6-3
CDR3: ASSYPTGTSGYEQY

J: TRBJ2-4
size: few
V: TRBV11-2
CDR3: ASSLVGTGVRAKNIQY

J: TRBJ1-1
size: -
V: TRBV7-2
CDR3: ASSLGGGMNTEAF

J: TRBJ1-3
size: -
V: TRBV5-1
CDR3: ASSLDGLGVGNTIY

J: TRBJ1-5
size: few
V: TRBV6-6
CDR3: ASSYSLGVGSNQPQH

J: TRBJ2-7
size: -
V: TRBV7-9
CDR3: ASSSTGGPYEQY

J: TRBJ1-4
size: few
V: TRBV11-2
CDR3: ASSYRTDIGEKLF

J: TRBJ2-7
size: many
V: TRBV5-6
CDR3: ASSSPGTGGYEQY

J: TRBJ1-5
size: many
V: TRBV28
CDR3: ASSFPGSNQPQH

J: TRBJ2-1
size: many
V: TRBV7-9
CDR3: ASSLSLGSNEQF

J: TRBJ2-7
size: few
V: TRBV6-2/TRBV6-3
CDR3: ASSYPGLGTYEQY

J: TRBJ1-1
size: many
V: TRBV28
CDR3: ASTRGGTEAF

J: TRBJ2-5
size: -
V: TRBV6-1
CDR3: ASSGSGQETQY

J: TRBJ2-4
size: -
V: TRBV5-6
CDR3: ASSYGTGEFIQY

J: TRBJ2-2
size: -
V: TRBV28
CDR3: ASSLRTKANTGELF

J: TRBJ2-3
size: many
V: TRBV6-2/TRBV6-3
CDR3: ASSDYRDTQY

J: TRBJ2-3
size: many
V: TRBV20-1
CDR3: SAGPGAVTDTQY

J: TRBJ1-2
size: -
V: TRBV6-5
CDR3: ASSPQDRGYGYT

J: TRBJ2-1
size: many
V: TRBV5-6
CDR3: ASSPTGIAGDEQF

J: TRBJ2-7
size: few
V: TRBV25-1
CDR3: ASSKDKNEQY

J: TRBJ1-1
size: medium-sized
V: TRBV5-1
CDR3: ASSLVGPNTEAF

J: TRBJ2-2
size: many
V: TRBV2
CDR3: ASGEGHNTGELF

J: TRBJ2-3
size: many
V: TRBV4-3
CDR3: ASSHRQGSTDTQY

J: TRBJ1-1
size: many
V: TRBV7-9
CDR3: ASFGTGDTEAF

J: TRBJ2-2
size: many
V: TRBV5-1
CDR3: ASSRLAGLDTGELF

J: TRBJ2-5
size: -
V: TRBV7-9
CDR3: ASRSAPQETQY

J: TRBJ1-1
size: many
V: TRBV28
CDR3: ASRPDWGEAF

J: TRBJ1-1
size: -
V: TRBV12-3/TRBV12-4
CDR3: ASMTGSNTEAF

J: TRBJ2-1
size: many
V: TRBV20-1
CDR3: SALLLLAGGLQF

J: TRBJ2-7
size: -
V: TRBV7-2
CDR3: ASSPVWGQGSYEQH

J: TRBJ1-1
size: many
V: TRBV6-5
CDR3: ASSYRDTNTEAF

J: TRBJ2-7
size: many
V: TRBV11-2
CDR3: ASSRNQGYEQY

J: TRBJ2-5
size: many
V: TRBV2
CDR3: ASREVETQY

J: TRBJ2-1
size: many
V: TRBV5-1
CDR3: ASSLGSGGNNEQF

J: TRBJ2-7
size: -
V: TRBV20-1
CDR3: SARDIPPISGSYEQY

J: TRBJ1-1
size: many
V: TRBV4-1
CDR3: ASSQVPGQNTEAF

J: TRBJ2-1
size: many
V: TRBV6-6
CDR3: ASSYSGLAGVYNEQF

J: TRBJ1-4
size: -
V: TRBV5-1
CDR3: ASSQDRAGEKLF

J: TRBJ2-3
size: -
V: TRBV2
CDR3: ASSDGTSGGLGTDTQY

J: TRBJ2-2
size: many
V: TRBV10-3
CDR3: AISAGTALSTGELF

J: TRBJ1-1
size: many
V: TRBV29-1
CDR3: SVAPGTGPNTEAF

J: TRBJ1-4
size: many
V: TRBV10-3
CDR3: AINGRTNEKLF

J: TRBJ2-2
size: -
V: TRBV19
CDR3: ASIDRGRGAGELF

J: TRBJ2-5
size: few
V: TRBV20-1
CDR3: SARDQGALAETQY

J: TRBJ2-2
size: few
V: TRBV28
CDR3: ASSQRTVLNTGELF

J: TRBJ2-7
size: many
V: TRBV7-9
CDR3: ASTPGSGGFYEQY

J: TRBJ2-3
size: -
V: TRBV28
CDR3: ASSPVEDTQY

J: TRBJ2-3
size: many
V: TRBV10-2
CDR3: ASSESRRGRTDTQY

J: TRBJ1-1
size: many
V: TRBV7-6
CDR3: ASSPGNNAEAF

J: TRBJ2-3
size: many
V: TRBV7-2
CDR3: ASSPGRRGQY

J: TRBJ2-7
size: many
V: TRBV3-1
CDR3: ASSQAAGGRQY

J: TRBJ1-1
size: many
V: TRBV5-6
CDR3: ASTGQPNTEAF

J: TRBJ2-5
size: many
V: TRBV2
CDR3: ASSEPPATEETQY

J: TRBJ2-7
size: few
V: TRBV2
CDR3: ASSKRLAGDHEQY

J: TRBJ2-7
size: few
V: TRBV20-1
CDR3: SARDWRFVSYEQY

J: TRBJ1-4
size: many
V: TRBV5-1
CDR3: ASSFGSATNEKLF

J: TRBJ2-1
size: -
V: TRBV4-2
CDR3: ASSSGSSYNEQF

J: TRBJ2-1
size: -
V: TRBV6-2/TRBV6-3
CDR3: ASSYWGTSGGRSRLGYNEQF

J: TRBJ1-1
size: -
V: TRBV2
CDR3: ASRGSTLNTEAF